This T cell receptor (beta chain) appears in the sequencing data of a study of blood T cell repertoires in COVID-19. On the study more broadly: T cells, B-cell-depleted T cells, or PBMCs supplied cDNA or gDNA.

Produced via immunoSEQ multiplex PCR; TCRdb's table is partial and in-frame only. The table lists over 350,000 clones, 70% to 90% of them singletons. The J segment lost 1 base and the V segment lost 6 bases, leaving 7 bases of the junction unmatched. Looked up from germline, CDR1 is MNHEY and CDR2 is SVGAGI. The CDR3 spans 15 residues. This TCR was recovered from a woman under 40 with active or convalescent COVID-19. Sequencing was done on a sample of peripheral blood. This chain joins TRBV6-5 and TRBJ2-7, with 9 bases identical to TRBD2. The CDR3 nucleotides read TGTGCCAGCAGCCATGGTAGCGGGGGTTCCTACGAGCAGTACTTC. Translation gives CASSHGSGGSYEQYF.